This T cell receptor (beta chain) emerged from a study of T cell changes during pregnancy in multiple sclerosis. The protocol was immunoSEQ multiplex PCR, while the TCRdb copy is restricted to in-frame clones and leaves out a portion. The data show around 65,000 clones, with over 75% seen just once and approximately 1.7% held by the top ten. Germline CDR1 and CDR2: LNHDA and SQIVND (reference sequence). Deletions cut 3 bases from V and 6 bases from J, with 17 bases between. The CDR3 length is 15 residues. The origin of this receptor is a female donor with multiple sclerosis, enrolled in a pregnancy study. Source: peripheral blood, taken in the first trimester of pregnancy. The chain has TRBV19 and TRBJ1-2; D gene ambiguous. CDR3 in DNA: TGTGCCAGTAGTATGGGTACGAGGAAGGTCGATGGCTACACCTTC. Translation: CASSMGTRKVDGYTF.